This T cell receptor (beta chain) was obtained from a study of identical twins (dated by TCRdb to the mid-2010s). Describing the broader study: The study deep-sequenced TCR alpha and beta repertoires from monozygotic twins, unrelated adults of various ages and cord blood to test whether fetal clonotypes persist. To rule out contamination, replicate twin experiments were performed at different times with different library preparation protocols. Beyond this particular receptor, the publication reports: The excess sharing between twins in beta out-of-frame sequences was weaker because fewer shared sequences reduced the signal-to-noise ratio. Compared with coincidental sharing between unrelated individuals, an excess of low generation-probability sequences was observed among out-of-frame TCR alpha sequences shared between twins. Abundant cord blood beta clonotypes carried fewer insertions; young adult naive repertoires showed a weaker similar trend, while memory repertoires showed none. Because the same donors could not be followed over many years, the conclusions depended on cross-sectional statistical analysis. In monozygotic twins, recombination models systematically underestimated out-of-frame TCR alpha sharing, but the models matched the sharing seen between unrelated individuals. Invariant T cells such as MAIT and iNKT could partly confound zero-insertion analyses, though diverse VJ usage argued against this for most clonotypes.

The cysteine opens and the phenylalanine closes a CDR3 of 15 amino acids. Only the CDR3 portion is preserved as DNA: 45 bases, with reading frame beginning at the first base. CDR1 is given as SEHNR and CDR2 as FQNEAQ, both from the germline V gene (reference sequence). A distance of 15 bases separates the germline ends of V and J, which lose 10 bases and 0 bases respectively. Every donor in the study was a healthy Caucasian. The twin cohort comprised three pairs of female monozygotic twins, all aged roughly 18 to 30 years. CD4+ and CD8+ T cell populations were isolated with positive isolation kits from Invitrogen. Library prep was done by 5' RACE. Sequenced on an Illumina HiSeq 2000. A universal primer binding site was added through template switching, and the final cDNA carried a unique molecular identifier so that TCR cDNA molecules could be counted accurately. Specific primers in the conserved constant-segment region were used to synthesize first-strand cDNA for TCR alpha and beta chains. To control for contamination, every cDNA library was double barcoded, receiving both a SMART-Mk sample barcode and Illumina barcodes. TruSeq adapter sequences along with Illumina sample barcodes were introduced in two successive PCR steps. TCR alpha and beta cDNA libraries were sequenced on the Illumina HiSeq platform with custom primers. As for the original processing: Raw reads were processed with MiGEC to extract unique molecular identifiers, and MiXCR was used to determine CDR3 positions. Recombination models were inferred per individual with the repgenHMM and IGoR tools using an EM algorithm. The analysis of shared clonotypes was done with the tcR package in R, with sharing normalized by the product of cloneset sizes. Out-of-frame nonproductive sequences were analyzed to study raw recombination free of thymic and clonal selection effects. TCRdb reprocessed the public reads (quality trimming at Q25 with fastp, clone calling with MiXCR) and kept in-frame beta chains. Each entry is one CDR3 protein sequence, shown with its most common DNA and genes. These V and J calls are TCRdb output, not the study's own analysis. The sample records about 530,000 distinct CDR3 sequences, about 22% of which are singletons. The ten largest account for 0.45% to 0.5% of the sample.

Remarks on this clonotype: This receptor's antigen is unknown. The sample holds no much larger clone one base away, and base qualities are not on file.

These data were also filed under a second study, of yellow fever vaccine responses in identical twins. Per that second paper: According to the authors, the vaccine-induced T cell response in identical twins seemed to be partly convergent and partly specific to each individual. The study precisely tracked vaccine-responding T cell clones in identical twins.

Recombination linked TRBV7-9 to TRBJ2-2; no D gene is confidently identified. This sequence was found in a woman between 18 and 30 years old in good health. The sequenced material came from CD4+ T cells sorted from blood. The DNA sequence reads TGTGCCAAAAGTAAGGGCTTCGCGAACACCGGGGAGCTGTTTTTT. Its coded protein is CAKSKGFANTGELFF. With the portions outside the CDR3 filled from the reference TRBV7-9 and TRBJ2-2 genes, the complete variable region becomes DTGVSQNPRHKITKRGQNVTFRCDPISEHNRLYWYRQTLGQGPEFLTYFQNEAQLEKSRLLSDRFSAERPKGSFSTLEIQRTEQGDSAMYLCAKSKGFANTGELFFGEGSRLTVL.